This TCR beta chain derives from a study of blood T cell repertoires in COVID-19. Study background: Acute-phase and convalescent COVID-19 samples originated in the United States, Italy and Spain.

Per the study methods: Nucleated cell counts were estimated from reference gene primer amplification. Sequencing was performed with immunoSEQ multiplex PCR; in TCRdb, only in-frame clones are kept and a portion is missing. V and J calls and clone size follow that table, whereas D and trimming were derived from the DNA. The table has a few hundred thousand clones, about nine tenths seen once; the top ten hold 0.8% to 0.9%. Cohorts were assigned according to the clinical history that participants reported. Exposed study participants had met a COVID-19 case within 2 weeks before entry. The CDR3 covers 17 residues. Germline loops: CDR1 LNHNV, CDR2 YYDKDF (reference sequence). Trimming at V came to 0 bases and at J to 4 bases, leaving 6 bases not matched to a gene.

The TCR sequence derives from a woman aged 40 to 50 who had been exposed to COVID-19. The sequencing sample was made of PBMCs or T cells enriched from blood (not recorded which). The genes are TRBV15 and TRBJ2-7, with TRBD2 identical over 13 bases. DNA of the CDR3: TGTGCCACCAGCAGAGAAATTGGACTAGCGGGAGTTTACGAGCAGTACTTC. It codes for CATSREIGLAGVYEQYF.